What follows are 25 T cell receptor beta chains derived from one specimen sequenced in a study of OX40 agonist ivuxolimab in advanced cancers. Using immunoSEQ multiplex PCR, the repertoire was profiled, and TCRdb retains in-frame clones only, with some absent. The sample lists around 73,000 clones, 90% occurring once. Sequenced here: CD4+ or CD8+ T cells sorted from blood, sampled in a trial of the OX40 agonist ivuxolimab. The receptors here all came from an adult with an advanced solid tumor such as melanoma, head and neck, liver or kidney cancer.

The genes are TRBV15 and TRBJ1-5; 7 nucleotides align to TRBD1. V trimming: 5 bases; J trimming: 2 bases; junction bases outside the gene matches: 3. Germline V CDR1 and CDR2: LNHNV, YYDKDF (reference sequence). This CDR3 has 14 residues. Here the CDR3 reads CATSPGTGNQPQHF. CDR3 in DNA: TGTGCCACCAGCCCCGGGACAGGCAATCAGCCCCAGCATTTT.

The chain links TRBV4-1 to TRBJ1-2, with 9 bases fitting TRBD1. This CDR3 has 16 amino acids. CDR1 is MGHRA, CDR2 YSYEKL, per germline. With 2 bases clipped from V and 7 bases from J, the junction kept 11 bases outside the gene matches. The CDR3 loop is CASSQSTGQGDIGYTF. Here the CDR3 DNA reads TGCGCCAGCAGCCAATCTACGGGACAGGGCGACATTGGCTACACCTTC.

The chain couples TRBV27 to TRBJ2-5; D might be TRBD1 (6 bases). Per germline, CDR1 MNHEY and CDR2 SMNVEV (reference sequence). The CDR3 sequence is 14 residues long. The ends were cut back, 6 bases at V and 0 bases at J, with 11 bases in the middle. Here the CDR3 reads CASRDSMYQETQYF. The CDR3 region has the DNA TGTGCCAGCAGGGACAGCATGTACCAAGAGACCCAGTACTTC.

The rearrangement joins TRBV2 to TRBJ1-2, with 8 bases aligning to TRBD1. V dropped 9 bases and J dropped 8; count of bases not matched to a gene: 5. The CDR3 sequence is 11 residues long. The germline V gene has CDR1 SNHLY and CDR2 FYNNEI. The CDR3 is CARRTGRGYTF. CDR3 nucleotide sequence: TGTGCCAGGAGGACAGGGCGAGGCTACACCTTC.

This chain joins TRBV11-2 and TRBJ2-5, with no clear D. Gene TRBJ2-7 matches the end of the DNA better, so the J call may be wrong. The CDR3 totals 15 residues. Germline CDR1 and CDR2: SGHAT and FQNNGV. CDR3 region: CASSIDLSPPYEQYF. The CDR3 DNA follows: TGTGCCAGCAGCATTGACTTATCTCCTCCCTACGAGCAGTACTTC.

The genes are TRBV10-2 and TRBJ2-7; D call uncertain. V was shortened by 2 bases and J by 4 bases, with 3 bases between the two germline ends. Germline CDR1 is WSHSY and CDR2 is SAAADI. The CDR3 sequence is 11 residues long. This CDR3 reads CASSEGYEQYF. In DNA form, the CDR3 reads TGCGCCAGCAGTGAGGGGTACGAGCAGTACTTC.

The chain links TRBV27 to TRBJ2-3, with D unresolved. This CDR3 contains 13 residues. Trimming removed 5 bases at V and 3 bases at J, with 9 bases between. The V gene's germline CDR1 is MNHEY and CDR2 SMNVEV (reference sequence). CDR3 nucleotides: TGTGCCAGCAGTCCCCGGACGACAGATACGCAGTATTTT. Protein: CASSPRTTDTQYF.

This clone has just one count. The chain uses TRBV7-2 and TRBJ2-3; 11 bases agree with TRBD2. Germline CDR1 is SGHTA and CDR2 is FQGNSA. This CDR3 contains 14 residues. V lost 5 bases and J lost 5; bases outside the gene matches: 3. This chain's CDR3 is CASSHGLAGDTQYF. CDR3 in DNA: TGTGCCAGCAGCCATGGACTAGCGGGAGATACGCAGTATTTT.

V and J are TRBV5-1 and TRBJ2-7; maybe TRBD1 (6 bases). This CDR3 spans 14 amino acids. CDR1 SGHRS and CDR2 YFSETQ come from the germline V gene. V gave up 2 bases and J gave up 1 base, with 10 bases separating them. The CDR3 bases are TGCGCCAGCAGCTTTGGGGGCGGGTCCTACGAGCAGTACTTC. Amino acid sequence: CASSFGGGSYEQYF.

The genes are TRBV28 and TRBJ2-3; D uncertain. V shed 4 bases and J shed 2 bases, with 4 bases lying between them. This CDR3 contains 12 residues. CDR1 is MDHEN, CDR2 SYDVKM, per germline. The CDR3: CASSSATDTQYF. The CDR3 DNA follows: TGTGCCAGCAGTTCTGCCACAGATACGCAGTATTTT.

V usage is TRBV2 and J usage is TRBJ2-5; the D is unclear. CDR1 is SNHLY and CDR2 is FYNNEI in the germline V gene. V lost 5 bases, J lost 5 bases, and 15 bases lay in between. The CDR3 has 14 amino acids. The CDR3 DNA is TGTGCCAGCAGTCCTGGGCTTGGCGGCGAGACCCAGTACTTC. It is translated as CASSPGLGGETQYF.

This chain uses TRBV19 with TRBJ2-7; D ambiguous. The V and J ends lost 3 bases and 6 bases respectively, with 15 bases between them. CDR3 length: 14 residues. Germline-derived CDR1 and CDR2 are LNHDA and SQIVND (reference sequence). CDR3 bases: TGTGCCAGTAGTATCGTCTCTACAGCCGGCGAGCAGTACTTC. This sequence encodes CASSIVSTAGEQYF. Full variable domain (missing parts from reference TRBV19 and TRBJ2-7): DGGITQSPKYLFRKEGQNVTLSCEQNLNHDAMYWYRQDPGQGLRLIYYSQIVNDFQKGDIAEGYSVSREKKESFPLTVTSAQKNPTAFYLCASSIVSTAGEQYFGPGTRLTVT.

The chain recombines TRBV27 with TRBJ1-2; TRBD1 is a possible D gene (5 bases). Trimming took off 8 bases at V and 7 bases at J, with 17 bases between the two ends. Germline V lookup: CDR1 MNHEY, CDR2 SMNVEV (reference sequence). The CDR3 runs 13 residues. CDR3 region: CASRLGGFGGYTF. The CDR3 DNA is TGTGCCAGCCGACTGGGGGGGTTTGGTGGCTACACCTTC.

The chain has TRBV6-1 and TRBJ1-5; no clear D gene. V was trimmed by 3 bases and J by 5 bases, leaving 11 bases between them. There are 14 residues in the CDR3. In germline, CDR1 is MNHNS, CDR2 SASEGT. The CDR3 DNA is TGTGCCAGCAGTGACTCGGGCAGTTATCAGCCCCAGCATTTT. Protein product: CASSDSGSYQPQHF.

The rearrangement links TRBV11-2 to TRBJ1-4; D gene uncertain. Looked up from germline, CDR1 is SGHAT and CDR2 is FQNNGV. V was shortened by 1 base and J by 0 bases, with 6 bases between the two germline ends. The CDR3 totals 15 residues. In nucleotides, the CDR3 is TGTGCCAGCAGCTTAGGGCAGTCAACTAATGAAAAACTGTTTTTT. Its protein product is CASSLGQSTNEKLFF.

V usage is TRBV13 and J usage is TRBJ1-1, with D possibly being TRBD1 (6 bases). This CDR3 has 14 residues. Germline CDR1 is PRHDT and CDR2 is FYEKMQ (reference sequence). V lost 8 bases, J lost 3 bases, and 16 bases lay in between. For the CDR3, the DNA is TGTGCCAGCGGGGGGGCAGGCAGGGACACTGAAGCTTTCTTT. Translating gives CASGGAGRDTEAFF.

This chain connects TRBV2 to TRBJ2-7, with 9 bases matching TRBD1. There are 15 residues in the CDR3. Germline CDR1 is SNHLY and CDR2 is FYNNEI. V dropped 2 bases and J dropped 3; count of bases not matched to a gene: 5. CDR3 region: CASSESRDRVYEQYF. As DNA, the CDR3 is TGTGCCAGCAGTGAATCCCGGGACAGGGTCTACGAGCAGTACTTC.

This clone was found once. A read error may produce the germline difference seen at one junction end. The chain links TRBV27 to TRBJ2-7, with D unclear. Germline V gives CDR1 MNHEY, CDR2 SMNVEV (reference sequence). The CDR3 spans 13 residues. CDR3: CASSPPGSYERYF. The CDR3 nucleotides are TGTGCCAGCAGTCCCCCTGGATCCTACGAGCGGTACTTC.

The chain joins TRBV28 to TRBJ2-1, with 9 bases identical to TRBD1. V shed 10 bases and J 4 bases; nucleotides not matched to a gene: 11. CDR1 is MDHEN and CDR2 is SYDVKM in the germline V gene. The length of the CDR3 is 15 residues. CDR3 nucleotides: TGTGCCATCTTGACCCGGGACAGGGATTACAATGAGCAGTTCTTC. It encodes CAILTRDRDYNEQFF. The full variable domain, rest sourced from reference TRBV28 and TRBJ2-1, is DVKVTQSSRYLVKRTGEKVFLECVQDMDHENMFWYRQDPGLGLRLIYFSYDVKMKEKGDIPEGYSVSREKKERFSLILESASTNQTSMYLCAILTRDRDYNEQFFGPGTRLTVL.

This chain links TRBV13 with TRBJ2-3; 9 bases match TRBD2. The V segment lost 4 bases and the J segment 3 bases; nucleotides outside the gene matches: 5. Per germline, CDR1 PRHDT and CDR2 FYEKMQ (reference sequence). CDR3 length: 15 residues. The CDR3 region has the DNA TGTGCCAGCAGCTCAGTAGCGGGGGCGACAGATACGCAGTATTTT. Translated, it gives CASSSVAGATDTQYF. Together with reference TRBV13 and TRBJ2-3, the CDR3 gives the full variable domain: AAGVIQSPRHLIKEKRETATLKCYPIPRHDTVYWYQQGPGQDPQFLISFYEKMQSDKGSIPDRFSAQQFSDYHSELNMSSLELGDSALYFCASSSVAGATDTQYFGPGTRLTVL.

The V and J genes are TRBV7-3 and TRBJ1-1; tentative D call: TRBD1 (5 bases). The CDR3 sequence is 14 residues long. Between the trimmed V and J ends, which lost 6 bases and 2 bases, there was a span of 13 bases. Germline V CDR1 and CDR2: SGHTA, FQGTGA. CDR3 DNA sequence: TGTGCCAGCAGTCCCGGACACCCCAACACTGAAGCTTTCTTT. The encoded protein is CASSPGHPNTEAFF. Full variable domain (rest looked up from reference TRBV7-3 and TRBJ1-1): GAGVSQTPSNKVTEKGKYVELRCDPISGHTALYWYRQSLGQGPEFLIYFQGTGAADDSGLPNDRFFAVRPEGSVSTLKIQRTERGDSAVYLCASSPGHPNTEAFFGQGTRLTVV.

This chain links TRBV5-6 with TRBJ2-5, with D possibly called TRBD1 or TRBD2 (5 bases each). The V end was cut by 1 base, the J end by 5 bases, with 18 bases between. Germline CDR1 SGHDT, CDR2 YYEEEE. The CDR3 covers 16 residues. The DNA for the CDR3 is TGTGCCAGCAGCTTGAATAGTCAGAACTGGGGGGAGACCCAGTACTTC. Translating it yields CASSLNSQNWGETQYF. The full variable domain, in which reference TRBV5-6 and TRBJ2-5 provide the parts outside the CDR3, is DAGVTQSPTHLIKTRGQQVTLRCSPKSGHDTVSWYQQALGQGPQFIFQYYEEEERQRGNFPDRFSGHQFPNYSSELNVNALLLGDSALYLCASSLNSQNWGETQYFGPGTRLLVL.

J is TRBJ1-3 and V is TRBV6-4; 7 bases line up with TRBD1. The CDR3 has 16 amino acids. Germline V gene sequence: CDR1 MRHNA, CDR2 SNTAGT. Trimming at V came to 3 bases and at J to 3 bases, leaving 8 bases not matched to a gene. CDR3 nucleotide sequence: TGTGCCAGCAGTGAACAGTTTAGGGACAGTGGAAACACCATATATTTT. Its translation: CASSEQFRDSGNTIYF.

The chain recombines TRBV19 with TRBJ2-7; D may be TRBD1 or TRBD2 (6 bases each). The CDR3 is 16 residues long. Deletions cut 6 bases from V and 2 bases from J, with 20 bases between. CDR1 is LNHDA and CDR2 is SQIVND in the germline V gene (reference sequence). The CDR3 DNA follows: TGTGCCAGTAGGACTACAGGGTTCGGGGGAGCCTACGAGCAGTACTTC. Translating it yields CASRTTGFGGAYEQYF.

V and J are TRBV4-1 and TRBJ2-1, with D hard to call. The CDR3 is 14 residues long. Germline V CDR1 and CDR2: MGHRA, YSYEKL. Trimming cost V 0 bases and J 8 bases, with 11 bases left between them. The CDR3 nucleotides are TGCGCCAGCAGCCAAGATACCCAGGCCGATGAGCAGTTCTTC. Its translation is CASSQDTQADEQFF.